This passage covers 9 T cell receptor beta chains from one sample sequenced in a study of T cell responses to AZD1222 COVID-19 vaccine. Clones were sequenced by immunoSEQ multiplex PCR, and TCRdb holds only the in-frame ones, with some missing. The data show over 130,000 clones, roughly 89% seen once. The sequencing here drew on peripheral blood, taken 28 days after the second dose of the MenACWY control vaccine. All receptors derive from an adult who received the MenACWY meningococcal vaccine as a control.

This clone appeared once. The chain combines TRBV10-3 with TRBJ1-2; possible D gene TRBD1, 6 bases. The CDR3 length is 13 residues. Germline values: CDR1 ENHRY, CDR2 SYGVKD. V was cut by 6 bases and J by 6 bases, with 14 bases left in between. Here the CDR3 DNA reads TGTGCCATCAGCCAAAGGGGGTCGGATGGCTACACCTTC. Translated, it gives CAISQRGSDGYTF.

With respect to this clone: In the same sample, other DNA sequences code for this CDR3. The chain links TRBV3-1 (or the pseudogene TRBV3-2) to TRBJ2-3; D is perhaps TRBD1 (5 bases). The CDR3 is 15 amino acids. Per the germline V gene, CDR1 is LGHDT and CDR2 is YNNKEL (reference sequence). Between the trimmed V and J ends, which lost 1 base and 0 bases, there was a span of 8 bases. The DNA of the CDR3 is TGTGCCAGCAGCCAAGGGGGCCCTAGCACAGATACGCAGTATTTT. It codes for CASSQGGPSTDTQYF.

The chain recombines TRBV9 with TRBJ2-7, with 7 bases identical to TRBD2. The CDR3 spans 15 residues. Germline assignment: CDR1 SGDLS and CDR2 YYNGEE. V lost 0 bases, J lost 0 bases, and 3 bases stayed unmatched. CDR3 nucleotide sequence: TGTGCCAGCAGCGTAGGAGCTAGCGGCTCCTACGAGCAGTACTTC. Its protein is CASSVGASGSYEQYF.

The chain employs TRBV6-1 and TRBJ1-4; possibly TRBD1 for D (6 bases). Trimming cost V 6 bases and J 6 bases, with 20 bases left between them. Germline lookup yields CDR1 MNHNS and CDR2 SASEGT. CDR3 length equals 16 residues. The CDR3 loop reads CASREFSGTLDEKLFF. The CDR3 coding sequence is TGTGCCAGCAGAGAATTCTCCGGGACACTCGATGAAAAACTGTTTTTT.

This chain connects TRBV18 to TRBJ2-7; D is unclear. Trimming took off 3 bases at V and 6 bases at J, with 9 bases between the two ends. Germline CDR1 KGHSH, CDR2 LQKENI. This CDR3 contains 12 residues. The CDR3, as DNA: TGTGCCAGCTCACCGCTCGGGTTCGAGCAGTACTTC. This encodes CASSPLGFEQYF.

This clone was detected only a few times. V is TRBV7-2 and J is TRBJ2-1; 9 positions agree with TRBD2. Unmatched junction bases numbered 3, after V lost 4 bases and J lost 5 bases. The CDR3 is made up of 14 amino acids. Germline V gives CDR1 SGHTA, CDR2 FQGNSA. This chain's CDR3 is CASSSSGGNNEQFF. CDR3 coding DNA: TGTGCCAGCAGCTCAAGCGGGGGGAACAATGAGCAGTTCTTC.

There are a few counts of this clone. The rearrangement links TRBV6-2 or TRBV6-3 to TRBJ2-6; D uncertain. Per the germline V gene, CDR1 is MNHEY and CDR2 is SVGEGT. Trimming shortened V by 0 bases and J by 2 bases, and 5 bases separated the two germline ends. This CDR3 is 15 amino acids long. CDR3 bases: TGTGCCAGCAGTTACTCAGGGCCTGGGGCCAACGTCCTGACTTTC. This codes for CASSYSGPGANVLTF.

Comment on this clone: Other DNA sequences of this sample code for an identical CDR3. This chain uses TRBV7-9 with TRBJ2-2; no definite D call. Germline CDR1 and CDR2: SEHNR and FQNEAQ (reference sequence). CDR3 length equals 12 residues. V shed 2 bases and J shed 5 bases, with 3 bases lying between them. CDR3 loop: CASSLSTGELFF. The CDR3 coding sequence is TGTGCCAGCAGCTTATCGACCGGGGAGCTGTTTTTT.

This clone was observed a handful of times. This chain connects TRBV19 to TRBJ1-5; no clear D. This CDR3 has 16 amino acids. V dropped 5 bases and J dropped 0 bases, with 14 bases sitting between them. Per the germline V gene, CDR1 is LNHDA and CDR2 is SQIVND (reference sequence). This CDR3 reads CASSFPRGYSNQPQHF. Here the CDR3 DNA reads TGTGCCAGTAGTTTCCCCCGCGGATATAGCAATCAGCCCCAGCATTTT. Supplemented by reference TRBV19 and TRBJ1-5, the full variable domain reads DGGITQSPKYLFRKEGQNVTLSCEQNLNHDAMYWYRQDPGQGLRLIYYSQIVNDFQKGDIAEGYSVSREKKESFPLTVTSAQKNPTAFYLCASSFPRGYSNQPQHFGDGTRLSIL.